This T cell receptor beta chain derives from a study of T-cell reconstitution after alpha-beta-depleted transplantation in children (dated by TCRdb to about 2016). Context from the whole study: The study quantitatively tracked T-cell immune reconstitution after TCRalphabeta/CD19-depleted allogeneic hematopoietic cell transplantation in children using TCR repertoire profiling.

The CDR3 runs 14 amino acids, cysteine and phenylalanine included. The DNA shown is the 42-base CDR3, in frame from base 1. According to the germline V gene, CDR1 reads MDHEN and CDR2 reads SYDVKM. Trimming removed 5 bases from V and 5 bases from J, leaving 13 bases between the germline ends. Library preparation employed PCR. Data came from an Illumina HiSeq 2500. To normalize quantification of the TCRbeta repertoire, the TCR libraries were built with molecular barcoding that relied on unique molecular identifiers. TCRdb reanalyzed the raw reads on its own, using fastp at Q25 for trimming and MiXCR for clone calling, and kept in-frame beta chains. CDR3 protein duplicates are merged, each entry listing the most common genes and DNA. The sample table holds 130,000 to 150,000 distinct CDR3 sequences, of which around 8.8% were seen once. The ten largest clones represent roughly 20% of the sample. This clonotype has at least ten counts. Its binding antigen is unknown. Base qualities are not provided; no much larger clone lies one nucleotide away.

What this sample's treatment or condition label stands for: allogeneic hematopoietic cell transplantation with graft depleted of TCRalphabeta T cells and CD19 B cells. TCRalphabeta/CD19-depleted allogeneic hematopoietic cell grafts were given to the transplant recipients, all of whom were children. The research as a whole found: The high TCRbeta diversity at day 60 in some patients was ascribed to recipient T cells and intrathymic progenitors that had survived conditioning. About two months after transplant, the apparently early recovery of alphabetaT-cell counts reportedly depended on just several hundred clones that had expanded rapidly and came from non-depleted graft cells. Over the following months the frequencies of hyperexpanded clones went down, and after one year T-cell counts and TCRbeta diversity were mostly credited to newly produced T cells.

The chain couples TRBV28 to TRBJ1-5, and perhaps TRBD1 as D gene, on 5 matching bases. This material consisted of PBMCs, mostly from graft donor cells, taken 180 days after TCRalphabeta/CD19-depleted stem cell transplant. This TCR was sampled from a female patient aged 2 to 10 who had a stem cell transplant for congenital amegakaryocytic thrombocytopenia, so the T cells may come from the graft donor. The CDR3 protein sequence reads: CASSPSQGYQPQHF. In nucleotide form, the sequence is TGTGCCAGCAGTCCGTCGCAGGGTTATCAGCCCCAGCATTTT.